The rows below give T cell receptor beta chains drawn from one sample of a study of blood T cell repertoires in COVID-19. Clones were sequenced by immunoSEQ multiplex PCR, and TCRdb holds only the in-frame ones, with some missing. Seen here are around 200,000 clones, around 80% observed once, and the top ten hold around 2.8%. Sequencing was performed on peripheral blood. All receptors derive from a woman of 80 years or more with active or convalescent COVID-19. The CDR3 runs from the conserved cysteine through the conserved F or W. The order of the fields is J gene, V gene, clone size, D gene, CDR3 protein, CDR3 DNA. A D gene is named only where the DNA matches it firmly. Rows give clone size only sometimes, using once, few, many, or a class for an expanded clone.

TRBJ2-2 TRBV18 . TRBD1 CASSATGTGELFF TGTGCCAGCTCAGCGACAGGGACCGGGGAGCTGTTTTTT
TRBJ2-3 TRBV5-4 . TRBD2 CASSRTSAKDTQYF TGTGCCAGCAGCCGTACTAGCGCTAAGGATACGCAGTATTTT
TRBJ1-1 TRBV2 . TRBD1 CASSRDRVPNTEAFF TGTGCCAGCAGCCGGGACAGGGTCCCGAACACTGAAGCTTTCTTT
TRBJ2-5 TRBV5-6 . TRBD2 CASSFASSGGLQETQYF TGTGCCAGCAGCTTCGCCAGTAGCGGGGGGCTGCAAGAGACCCAGTACTTC
TRBJ2-6 TRBV14 . . CASSQIGSGANVLTF TGTGCCAGCAGCCAGATCGGGTCTGGGGCCAACGTCCTGACTTTC
TRBJ1-2 TRBV5-1 . TRBD1 CASSLDPRQGRGGYTF TGCGCCAGCAGCTTGGACCCGAGACAGGGAAGGGGTGGCTACACCTTC
TRBJ1-2 TRBV27 . . CASSLGSTAGYTF TGTGCCAGCAGTTTAGGGTCGACAGCAGGCTACACCTTC
TRBJ2-1 TRBV10-3 once . CAIMGGAEQFF TGTGCCATCATGGGCGGGGCAGAGCAGTTCTTC
TRBJ2-7 TRBV28 few TRBD2 CASSLPPGGTEQYF TGTGCCAGCAGTCTCCCCCCGGGGGGGACCGAGCAGTACTTC
TRBJ1-4 TRBV15 . . CATSRDPTTGEKLFF TGTGCCACCAGCAGAGACCCGACTACAGGGGAAAAACTGTTTTTT
TRBJ2-1 TRBV6-2/TRBV6-3 once TRBD2 CASSFRTSGVTLEQFF TGTGCCAGCAGTTTTAGGACTAGCGGGGTAACGCTTGAGCAGTTCTTC
TRBJ1-1 TRBV7-3 . . CASSLYGDLGTEAFF TGTGCCAGCAGCTTATACGGGGATCTGGGAACTGAAGCTTTCTTT
TRBJ2-7 TRBV29-1 . . CSVEGTSSGLYEQYF TGCAGCGTTGAAGGCACTAGCTCCGGTCTCTACGAGCAGTACTTC
TRBJ2-1 TRBV11-3 . . CASSLAAQSYNEQFF TGTGCCAGCAGCCTGGCGGCCCAAAGCTACAATGAGCAGTTCTTC
TRBJ2-1 TRBV4-2 . . CASSQESSRGEQFF TGTGCCAGCAGCCAAGAATCTTCCCGGGGTGAGCAGTTCTTC
TRBJ1-1 TRBV7-9 few . CASSPLTQIEAFF TGTGCCAGCAGCCCCCTTACACAGATTGAAGCTTTCTTT
TRBJ2-1 TRBV14 medium-sized TRBD1 CASSLEPGQGDNEQFF TGTGCCAGCAGCCTTGAGCCGGGACAGGGGGACAATGAGCAGTTCTTC
TRBJ2-1 TRBV5-1 . TRBD1 CASSLDRGLEQFF TGCGCCAGCAGCTTGGACAGGGGGTTGGAGCAGTTCTTC
TRBJ1-5 TRBV2 . . CASSSRGRGPQHF TGTGCCAGCAGTTCCAGGGGTAGGGGCCCCCAGCATTTT
TRBJ2-7 TRBV9 . TRBD1 CASSVQGESNEQYF TGTGCCAGCAGCGTCCAGGGGGAAAGCAACGAGCAGTACTTC
TRBJ2-5 TRBV6-5 . . CASKKLASETQYF TGTGCCAGCAAAAAGCTAGCCTCGGAGACCCAGTACTTC
TRBJ1-4 TRBV4-1 . . CASSSHWGEKLFF TGCGCCAGCAGCTCACACTGGGGCGAAAAACTGTTTTTT
TRBJ1-5 TRBV5-1 . . CASSLAGNQPQHF TGCGCCAGCAGCTTGGCAGGGAACCAGCCCCAGCATTTT
TRBJ2-2 TRBV12-1 . . CASSFVPRDRSIGELFF TGTGCCAGCAGCTTTGTACCCCGGGACAGGTCCATCGGGGAGCTGTTTTTT
TRBJ2-1 TRBV3-1/TRBV3-2 . TRBD2 CASSQDGIAGYNEQFF TGTGCCAGCAGCCAAGATGGAATAGCGGGGTACAATGAGCAGTTCTTC
TRBJ1-5 TRBV10-3 . . CAISRTREGAQQPQHF TGTGCCATCAGCCGAACCCGAGAAGGGGCCCAACAGCCCCAGCATTTT
TRBJ1-5 TRBV2 many . CATNQAGGSNQPQHF TGTGCCACCAATCAGGCCGGGGGTAGCAATCAGCCCCAGCATTTT
TRBJ2-3 TRBV15 . TRBD2 CATSRRHQAGASTDTQYF TGTGCCACCAGCAGACGACACCAAGCGGGGGCGAGCACAGATACGCAGTATTTT
TRBJ2-7 TRBV19 . . CASSRGTSYEQYF TGTGCCAGTTCCCGCGGGACCTCCTACGAGCAGTACTTC